These 13 T cell receptor beta chains were sequenced from one sample in a study of T cell clones after liver transplantation. Assay used: immunoSEQ multiplex PCR; TCRdb lists only in-frame clones, some missing. This sample has about 75,000 clones, with more than 90% found just once. The source material was CD4+ T cells from blood, sampled before liver transplant. The receptor set was obtained from a human donor who received a liver transplant.

This rearrangement joins TRBV11-3 to TRBJ2-7, with D possibly matching TRBD1 (5 bases). Between the trimmed V and J ends, which lost 2 bases and 0 bases, there was a span of 8 bases. This CDR3 has 14 residues. Germline V lookup: CDR1 SGHNT, CDR2 YENEEA. The CDR3 reads CASSLQGVSYEQYF. CDR3 sequence (DNA): TGTGCCAGCAGCTTACAAGGGGTCTCCTACGAGCAGTACTTC.

A few counts support this clone. V is TRBV28 and J is TRBJ1-2; 9 bases match TRBD1. CDR3 size: 15 residues. Germline V gene data show CDR1 as MDHEN and CDR2 as SYDVKM. The junction had 9 bases not matched to a gene; V was cut back by 8 bases and J by 2 bases. Written as DNA, the CDR3 is TGTGCCAGCCAAACGGGGACAGGGAAAAACTATGGCTACACCTTC. It translates to CASQTGTGKNYGYTF.

The chain joins TRBV7-9 to TRBJ1-4, with 8 positions matching TRBD1. Per the germline V gene, CDR1 is SEHNR and CDR2 is FQNEAQ (reference sequence). With V trimmed by 6 bases and J by 6 bases, 6 bases remained unmatched. CDR3 length: 14 residues. CDR3: CASRPAGGDEKLFF. DNA for the CDR3: TGTGCCAGCAGACCTGCAGGGGGCGATGAAAAACTGTTTTTT. Looking up the rest from reference TRBV7-9 and TRBJ1-4 gives the full variable domain: DTGVSQNPRHKITKRGQNVTFRCDPISEHNRLYWYRQTLGQGPEFLTYFQNEAQLEKSRLLSDRFSAERPKGSFSTLEIQRTEQGDSAMYLCASRPAGGDEKLFFGSGTQLSVL.

This chain links TRBV6-5 with TRBJ1-5, with 9 bases identical to TRBD1. Germline CDR1 MNHEY, CDR2 SVGAGI. The CDR3 length is 13 residues. Trimming cost V 6 bases and J 5 bases; bases outside gene matches: 2. Written as DNA, the CDR3 is TGTGCCAGCAGGGACAGGGGTGATCAGCCCCAGCATTTT. Translated: CASRDRGDQPQHF.

The CDR3: CASSPPGGGEQFF. CDR3 coding DNA: TGTGCCAGCTCACCACCGGGGGGGGGTGAGCAGTTCTTC. The chain employs TRBV18 and TRBJ2-1; 7 bases match TRBD2. V lost 0 bases and J lost 9; bases outside the gene matches: 2. Germline V CDR1 and CDR2: KGHSH, LQKENI. This CDR3 comprises 13 residues. Full variable domain (remainder filled in from reference TRBV18 and TRBJ2-1): NAGVMQNPRHLVRRRGQEARLRCSPMKGHSHVYWYRQLPEEGLKFMVYLQKENIIDESGMPKERFSAEFPKEGPSILRIQQVVRGDSAAYFCASSPPGGGEQFFGPGTRLTVL.

This chain joins TRBV5-1 and TRBJ2-3; maybe TRBD2 (6 bases). From germline, CDR1 is SGHRS and CDR2 YFSETQ. Trimming took off 0 bases at V and 8 bases at J, with 22 bases between the two ends. This CDR3 is built from 17 residues. The CDR3 region is CASSLAGPLAQRGTQYF. For the CDR3, the DNA is TGCGCCAGCAGCTTGGCGGGACCACTAGCCCAACGGGGTACGCAGTATTTT.

The chain employs TRBV7-6 and TRBJ2-3, with 11 bases fitting TRBD2. The CDR3 consists of 17 residues. Germline CDR1 is SGHVS and CDR2 is FNYEAQ. Losses at the gene ends were 4 bases for V and 5 bases for J; bases not matched to a gene: 11. The CDR3 spells CASSSYPTSGRRDTQYF. CDR3 in DNA: TGTGCCAGCAGCTCGTATCCAACTAGCGGGAGAAGAGATACGCAGTATTTT.

The V and J genes are TRBV28 and TRBJ2-1; 9 bases line up with TRBD2. Per germline, CDR1 MDHEN and CDR2 SYDVKM. The CDR3 spans 17 residues. The V and J ends lost 4 bases and 7 bases, in that order; junction bases with no gene match: 14. As DNA, the CDR3 is TGTGCCAGCAGTTACCCGCTGGGCGGGAGGGCCGGGAATGAGCAGTTCTTC. Protein product: CASSYPLGGRAGNEQFF.

This clone was recorded once. The chain has TRBV2 and TRBJ2-5; no clear D gene. The CDR3 runs to 11 residues. Germline V gives CDR1 SNHLY, CDR2 FYNNEI. The V gene lost 2 bases and the J gene lost 4 bases, with 2 bases spanning the gap. CDR3 nucleotides: TGTGCCAGCAGTGAATCAGAGACCCAGTACTTC. This codes for CASSESETQYF. Based on the CDR3 plus reference TRBV2 and TRBJ2-5, the full variable domain is EPEVTQTPSHQVTQMGQEVILRCVPISNHLYFYWYRQILGQKVEFLVSFYNNEISEKSEIFDDQFSVERPDGSNFTLKIRSTKLEDSAMYFCASSESETQYFGPGTRLLVL.

This chain connects TRBV18 to TRBJ1-1; 7 nucleotides match TRBD1. V trimming: 9 bases; J trimming: 7 bases; junction bases outside the gene matches: 5. Germline assignment: CDR1 KGHSH and CDR2 LQKENI. CDR3 length equals 11 residues. The CDR3 DNA follows: TGTGCCAGTGGACAGGAATTTGAAGCTTTCTTT. Encoded protein: CASGQEFEAFF. Looking up the rest from reference TRBV18 and TRBJ1-1 gives the full variable domain: NAGVMQNPRHLVRRRGQEARLRCSPMKGHSHVYWYRQLPEEGLKFMVYLQKENIIDESGMPKERFSAEFPKEGPSILRIQQVVRGDSAAYFCASGQEFEAFFGQGTRLTVV.

CDR3 in DNA: TGTGCCAGCAGCCCCTACGGGAGATACGAAAAACTGTTTTTT. The encoded protein is CASSPYGRYEKLFF. V usage is TRBV4-2 and J usage is TRBJ1-4, with D unresolved. This CDR3 contains 14 residues. Germline values: CDR1 LGHNA, CDR2 YNFKEQ. Trimming removed 4 bases at V and 8 bases at J, with 14 bases between.

The V and J genes are TRBV19 and TRBJ1-2; 7 bases align to TRBD1. CDR1 LNHDA and CDR2 SQIVND come from the germline V gene (reference sequence). V shed 9 bases and J 5 bases; nucleotides not matched to a gene: 12. This CDR3 contains 14 residues. The CDR3 loop reads CASRPPGQSYGYTF. The CDR3 DNA follows: TGTGCCAGCCGCCCTCCGGGACAGTCATATGGCTACACCTTC.

The chain combines TRBV27 with TRBJ1-5; D gene ambiguous. CDR3 size: 15 residues. CDR1 and CDR2 from the germline V gene are MNHEY and SMNVEV (reference sequence). V was trimmed by 0 bases and J by 2 bases, leaving 8 bases between them. The CDR3 sequence: CASSLSLLGNQPQHF. For the CDR3, the DNA is TGTGCCAGCAGTTTATCGCTCCTGGGCAATCAGCCCCAGCATTTT.